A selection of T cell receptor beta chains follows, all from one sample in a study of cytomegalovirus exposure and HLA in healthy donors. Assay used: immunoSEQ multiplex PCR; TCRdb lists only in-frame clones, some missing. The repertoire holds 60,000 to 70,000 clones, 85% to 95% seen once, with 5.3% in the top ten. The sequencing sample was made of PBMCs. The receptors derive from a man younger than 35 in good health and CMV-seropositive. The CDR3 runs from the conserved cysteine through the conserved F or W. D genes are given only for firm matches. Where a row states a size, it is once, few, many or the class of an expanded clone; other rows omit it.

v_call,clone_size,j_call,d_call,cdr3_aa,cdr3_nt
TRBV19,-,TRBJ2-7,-,CASSPTLRGTRNEQYF,TGTGCCAGTAGTCCCACCCTCCGAGGTACTAGGAACGAGCAGTACTTC
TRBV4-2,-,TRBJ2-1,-,CASSQEVATYNEQFF,TGTGCCAGCAGCCAAGAAGTTGCTACCTACAATGAGCAGTTCTTC
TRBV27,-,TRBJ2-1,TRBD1,CASSLFQLPGTANNEQFF,TGTGCCAGCAGCTTATTTCAACTCCCCGGGACAGCCAACAATGAGCAGTTCTTC
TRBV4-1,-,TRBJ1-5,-,CASSQEAEQEPQHF,TGCGCCAGCAGCCAAGAGGCCGAGCAGGAGCCCCAGCATTTT
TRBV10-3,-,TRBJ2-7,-,CAISDSGLSPREQYF,TGTGCCATCAGTGATTCCGGACTGAGTCCTAGGGAGCAGTACTTC
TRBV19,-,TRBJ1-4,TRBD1,CASSARGSSSATNEKLFF,TGTGCCAGTAGTGCCAGGGGGTCCTCCTCTGCAACTAATGAAAAACTGTTTTTT
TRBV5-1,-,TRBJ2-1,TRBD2,CASSLVGLAGGEQFF,TGCGCCAGCAGCTTGGTTGGACTAGCGGGAGGTGAGCAGTTCTTC
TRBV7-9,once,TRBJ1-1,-,CASSHTTGTMLNTEAFF,TGTGCCAGCAGCCACACCACCGGGACAATGTTGAACACTGAAGCTTTCTTT
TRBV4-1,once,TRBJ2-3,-,CASSRISDTQYF,TGCGCCAGCAGCCGTATATCAGATACGCAGTATTTT
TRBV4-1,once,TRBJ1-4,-,CASSQDQLLRNEKLFF,TGCGCCAGCAGCCAAGATCAACTGTTGCGTAATGAAAAACTGTTTTTT
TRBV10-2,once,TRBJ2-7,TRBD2,CASGGTSGYEQYF,TGCGCCAGCGGAGGGACTAGCGGATACGAGCAGTACTTC
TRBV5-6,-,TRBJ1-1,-,CASSLGLPNTEAFF,TGTGCCAGCAGCTTGGGGCTCCCAAACACTGAAGCTTTCTTT
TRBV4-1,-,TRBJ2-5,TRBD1,CASSHRTGNQETQYF,TGCGCCAGCAGCCACCGGACAGGGAACCAAGAGACCCAGTACTTC
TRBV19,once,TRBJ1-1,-,CASSAQGLNTEAFF,TGTGCCAGTAGTGCCCAGGGCTTGAACACTGAAGCTTTCTTT
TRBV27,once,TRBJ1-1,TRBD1,CASSLLTGQGDTEAFF,TGTGCCAGCAGTTTATTAACGGGACAGGGGGACACTGAAGCTTTCTTT
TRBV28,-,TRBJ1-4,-,CASSPGRDPDNEKLFF,TGTGCCAGCAGCCCAGGGAGGGATCCAGATAATGAAAAACTGTTTTTT
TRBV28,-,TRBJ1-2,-,CASSYQGRPGYGYTF,TGTGCCAGCAGTTATCAGGGCCGTCCTGGGTATGGCTACACCTTC
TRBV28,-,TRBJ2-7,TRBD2,CASSLSLGLAAYEQYF,TGTGCCAGCAGTTTATCTCTGGGACTAGCGGCCTACGAGCAGTACTTC
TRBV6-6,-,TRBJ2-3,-,CASSYSRVDTQYF,TGTGCCAGCAGTTACTCGCGCGTAGATACGCAGTATTTT
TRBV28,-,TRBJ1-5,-,CASSLFRGAGNQPQHF,TGTGCCAGCAGTTTGTTCCGGGGGGCAGGCAATCAGCCCCAGCATTTT
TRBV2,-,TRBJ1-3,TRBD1,CASLQTGTGNTIYF,TGTGCCAGCTTACAGACAGGGACTGGAAACACCATATATTTT
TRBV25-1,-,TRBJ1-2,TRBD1,CASSWDRGITF,TGTGCCAGCAGTTGGGACAGGGGGATCACCTTC
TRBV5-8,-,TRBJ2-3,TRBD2,CASSHPVAGTTDTQYF,TGTGCCAGCAGCCACCCTGTAGCGGGAACCACAGATACGCAGTATTTT
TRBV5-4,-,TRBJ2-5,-,CASSAIVSETQYF,TGTGCCAGCAGCGCCATAGTCTCCGAGACCCAGTACTTC